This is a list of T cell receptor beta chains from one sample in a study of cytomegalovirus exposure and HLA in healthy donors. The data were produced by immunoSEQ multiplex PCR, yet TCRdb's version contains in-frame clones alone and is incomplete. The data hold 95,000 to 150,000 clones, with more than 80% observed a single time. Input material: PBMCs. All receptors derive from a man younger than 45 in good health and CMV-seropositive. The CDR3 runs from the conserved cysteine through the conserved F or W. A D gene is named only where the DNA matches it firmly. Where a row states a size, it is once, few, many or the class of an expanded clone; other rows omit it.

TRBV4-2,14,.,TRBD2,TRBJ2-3,CASNPSGGADTQYF,TGTGCCAGCAACCCTAGCGGGGGGGCAGATACGCAGTATTTT
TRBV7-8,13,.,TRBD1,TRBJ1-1,CASSRQGGTEAFF,TGTGCCAGCAGCCGTCAGGGGGGCACTGAAGCTTTCTTT
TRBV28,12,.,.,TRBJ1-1,CASSRQDTEAFF,TGTGCCAGCAGTCGACAGGACACTGAAGCTTTCTTT
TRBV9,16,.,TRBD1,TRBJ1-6,CASSVEGDRGNSPLHF,TGTGCCAGCAGCGTAGAAGGGGACAGGGGTAATTCACCCCTCCACTTT
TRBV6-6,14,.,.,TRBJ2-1,CASSTSGDDNEQFF,.
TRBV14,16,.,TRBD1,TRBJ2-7,CASSQALGQSSYEQYF,TGTGCCAGCAGCCAAGCTTTGGGACAGAGCTCCTACGAGCAGTACTTC
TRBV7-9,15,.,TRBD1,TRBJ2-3,CASSSNRGLTDTQYF,TGTGCCAGCAGCTCTAACAGGGGCTTGACAGATACGCAGTATTTT
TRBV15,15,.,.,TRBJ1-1,CATSRATVGNTEAFF,TGTGCCACCAGCAGAGCAACAGTAGGGAACACTGAAGCTTTCTTT
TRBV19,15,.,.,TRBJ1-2,CASRSDRSANYGYTF,TGTGCCAGTAGGAGCGACAGGTCAGCTAACTATGGCTACACCTTC
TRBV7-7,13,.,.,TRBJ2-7,CASSPRQDSEQYF,TGTGCCAGCAGCCCACGACAGGATTCGGAGCAGTACTTC
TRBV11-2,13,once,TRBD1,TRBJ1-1,CASSLLTGTEAFF,TGTGCCAGCAGCTTATTGACAGGGACCGAAGCTTTCTTT
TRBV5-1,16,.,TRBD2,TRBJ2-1,CASSLHDSGGGNEQFF,TGCGCCAGCAGCCTTCATGATAGCGGGGGGGGCAATGAGCAGTTCTTC
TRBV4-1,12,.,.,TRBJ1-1,CASSQDWLEAFF,TGCGCCAGCAGCCAAGATTGGCTTGAAGCTTTCTTT
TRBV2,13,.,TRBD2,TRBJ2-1,CASLGLADNEQFF,TGTGCCAGCCTCGGACTAGCGGACAATGAGCAGTTCTTC
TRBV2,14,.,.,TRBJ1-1,CASITSGAGTEAFF,TGTGCCAGCATTACATCCGGAGCGGGCACTGAAGCTTTCTTT